Shown below are 18 T cell receptor beta chains from a single sample sequenced in a study of shared clonotypes between healthy human individuals. Assay: immunoSEQ multiplex PCR; the TCRdb copy retains only in-frame clones and omits some. This table holds approximately 1,000,000 clones, approximately 80% found once. The sample was memory CD4+ T cells from PBMCs. Subset: CD45RA-negative fraction. All receptors derive from a man younger than 35 in good health. Some clones in this sample may be carry-over from other donors' samples.

The chain uses TRBV28 and TRBJ2-7; 9 bases agree with TRBD1. CDR1 MDHEN and CDR2 SYDVKM come from the germline V gene. CDR3 length equals 13 residues. Trimming removed 6 bases from V and 4 bases from J; junction bases left unmatched: 4. The CDR3 coding sequence is TGTGCCAGCAGCCCCGACAGGGGGTACGAGCAGTACTTC. This gives the protein CASSPDRGYEQYF.

A few counts support this clone. The gene calls are TRBV5-1 and TRBJ1-1; D gene uncertain. The CDR3 consists of 14 residues. The germline V and J ends were trimmed by 1 base and 2 bases, with 9 bases remaining between them. Germline V gives CDR1 SGHRS, CDR2 YFSETQ. The CDR3 loop is CASSLRSENTEAFF. The CDR3, as DNA: TGCGCCAGCAGCTTGAGGAGTGAAAACACTGAAGCTTTCTTT.

This clone was counted between two and nine times. The chain carries TRBV30 and TRBJ1-4; 7 bases are shared with TRBD1. CDR1 is GTSNPN, CDR2 SVGIG, per germline (reference sequence). The CDR3 spans 12 residues. V shed 0 bases, J shed 8 bases, and the junction held 0 bases outside the gene matches. DNA of the CDR3: TGTGCCTGGAGTGTACAGGGGGAAAAACTGTTTTTT. It is translated as CAWSVQGEKLFF.

V and J are TRBV6-1 and TRBJ1-1, with no clear D. CDR1 is MNHNS, CDR2 SASEGT, per germline. CDR3 length: 13 residues. The ends were cut back, 1 base at V and 7 bases at J, with 10 bases in the middle. The CDR3 nucleotides are TGTGCCAGCAGTGAAGTAGACGGGATTGAAGCTTTCTTT. Amino acid sequence: CASSEVDGIEAFF.

The V call is TRBV5-6, the J call TRBJ2-7; D is uncertain. The V end was cut by 1 base, the J end by 0 bases, with 11 bases between. Germline CDR1 and CDR2: SGHDT and YYEEEE. This CDR3 has 15 residues. The CDR3 loop reads CASSLRGTVSYEQYF. The CDR3, as DNA: TGTGCCAGCAGCTTGAGAGGAACGGTCTCCTACGAGCAGTACTTC.

The gene calls are TRBV29-1 and TRBJ2-2, with D unresolved. Germline CDR1 SQVTM, CDR2 ANQGSEA. V shed 7 bases and J shed 11 bases, with 17 bases lying between them. The CDR3 sequence is 12 residues long. For the CDR3, the DNA is TGCAGCGCCTCACTCGGTCGGGTTGAGCTGTTTTTT. The encoded protein is CSASLGRVELFF.

This clone was found once. The chain couples TRBV7-2 to TRBJ2-2, with D unresolved. Trimming left V 5 bases short and J 3 bases short, with 10 bases between. This CDR3 has 14 amino acids. The germline gives CDR1 SGHTA, CDR2 FQGNSA. The CDR3 nucleotides are TGTGCCAGCAGCCGAGCGATCTACACCGGGGAGCTGTTTTTT. It specifies CASSRAIYTGELFF.

The V gene is TRBV2, the J gene TRBJ2-3; D unclear. Germline V lookup: CDR1 SNHLY, CDR2 FYNNEI. CDR3 length equals 12 residues. Trimming left V 5 bases short and J 4 bases short, with 7 bases between. The CDR3: CASSIAPDTQYF. The CDR3 nucleotides are TGTGCCAGCAGTATAGCACCAGATACGCAGTATTTT. The entire variable domain, with the rest obtained from reference TRBV2 and TRBJ2-3, is as follows: EPEVTQTPSHQVTQMGQEVILRCVPISNHLYFYWYRQILGQKVEFLVSFYNNEISEKSEIFDDQFSVERPDGSNFTLKIRSTKLEDSAMYFCASSIAPDTQYFGPGTRLTVL.

This clone was counted once. This rearrangement joins TRBV6-6 to TRBJ2-7, with TRBD1 matching 11 bases. V was pared by 5 bases and J by 7 bases, with 10 bases of the junction left unmatched. Per the germline V gene, CDR1 is MNHNY and CDR2 is SVGAGI (reference sequence). This CDR3 has 15 residues. This CDR3 is CASSPPGQGVREQYF. The CDR3 DNA is TGTGCCAGCAGTCCCCCGGGACAGGGGGTACGTGAGCAGTACTTC.

Only a few counts were recorded for this clone. J is TRBJ2-6 and V is TRBV5-4; 8 bases are shared with TRBD1. V lost 1 base and J lost 2; bases outside the gene matches: 8. The CDR3 runs 18 residues. Looked up from germline, CDR1 is SGHNT and CDR2 is YYREEE (reference sequence). The CDR3 nucleotides are TGTGCCAGCAGCTTGTCCTCAGCACAGGGGGCTGGGGCCAACGTCCTGACTTTC. This sequence encodes CASSLSSAQGAGANVLTF.

The CDR3 is CASSLSYGYNEQFF. The CDR3 nucleotides read TGTGCCAGCAGTTTATCATACGGGTACAATGAGCAGTTCTTC. The chain combines TRBV28 with TRBJ2-1; D not resolved. The CDR3 totals 14 residues. The V and J ends lost 1 base and 4 bases respectively, with 8 bases between them. Germline V gene lookup returns CDR1 MDHEN and CDR2 SYDVKM.

This clone was seen just once. Here the CDR3 DNA reads TGTGCCAGCATCCATCGGGGAGAAGAGACCCAGTACTTC. It encodes CASIHRGEETQYF. The rearrangement links TRBV7-9 to TRBJ2-5; TRBD2 is a possible D gene (5 bases). CDR1 is SEHNR and CDR2 is FQNEAQ in the germline V gene (reference sequence). Trimming shortened V by 7 bases and J by 3 bases, and 12 bases separated the two germline ends. The CDR3 spans 13 residues.

About this clone itself: Other DNA sequences in this sample translate to the same CDR3. The gene calls are TRBV7-2 and TRBJ2-2, with 8 bases aligning to TRBD2. V was pared by 5 bases and J by 2 bases, with 4 bases of the junction left unmatched. This CDR3 comprises 15 residues. The germline V gene encodes CDR1 SGHTA and CDR2 FQGNSA. For the CDR3, the DNA is TGTGCCAGCAGCCTGGGACTAGGCAACACCGGGGAGCTGTTTTTT. Amino acids: CASSLGLGNTGELFF.

This rearrangement joins TRBV7-3 to TRBJ2-3; no clear D gene. With 4 bases removed from V and 6 bases from J, the gap between germline ends came to 11 bases. Germline loops: CDR1 SGHTA, CDR2 FQGTGA. This CDR3 is built from 13 residues. As DNA, the CDR3 is TGTGCCAGCAGCTACTACGGGTGGGATACGCAGTATTTT. This encodes CASSYYGWDTQYF.

This chain links TRBV5-4 with TRBJ1-1; tentatively, D is TRBD1 (5 bases). V was clipped by 0 bases and J by 3 bases, with 6 bases between them. CDR1 and CDR2 from the germline V gene are SGHNT and YYREEE (reference sequence). The CDR3 sequence is 13 residues long. The CDR3 DNA sequence: TGTGCCAGCAGCTTGGGCAGGGACACTGAAGCTTTCTTT. Translating gives CASSLGRDTEAFF.

The chain is built from TRBV20-1 and TRBJ2-7; D is unclear. Germline values: CDR1 DFQATT, CDR2 SNEGSKA (reference sequence). This CDR3 contains 10 residues. Trimming removed 6 bases from V and 6 bases from J, with 9 bases in between. This CDR3 reads CSAPHPEQYF. For the CDR3, the DNA is TGCAGTGCCCCCCATCCCGAGCAGTACTTC.

CDR3 residues: CATSRVSGDTEAFF. CDR3 nucleotides: TGTGCCACCAGCAGAGTTTCGGGGGACACTGAAGCTTTCTTT. V and J are TRBV15 and TRBJ1-1; the D gene is possibly TRBD1 (5 bases). CDR1 LNHNV and CDR2 YYDKDF come from the germline V gene (reference sequence). The length of the CDR3 is 14 residues. The V end lost 1 base, the J end lost 3 bases, and 9 bases lay between the germline ends.

The rearrangement uses TRBV7-8 and TRBJ2-1; 11 nucleotides agree with TRBD2. V lost 1 base to trimming and J lost 6 bases; unmatched junction nucleotides: 2. Germline loops: CDR1 SGHVS, CDR2 FQNEAQ. CDR3 size: 15 residues. The CDR3, as DNA: TGTGCCAGCAGCTTAGAACTAGCGGGAGTCAATGAGCAGTTCTTC. This translates into CASSLELAGVNEQFF.